Listed here are 12 T cell receptor beta chains from one sample, sequenced in a study of T-cell reconstitution after alpha-beta-depleted transplantation in children. TCRbeta library preparation incorporated unique molecular identifiers. TCRdb re-called the PCR reads through MiXCR, storing one row per CDR3 protein. The sample shows almost 500,000 distinct CDR3 sequences, roughly a tenth of them seen only once. The material sequenced was PBMCs, taken before TCRalphabeta/CD19-depleted stem cell transplant. Every receptor here comes from a child aged 2-15 years with inherited bone marrow failure, due to receive a stem cell transplant.

This clonotype was counted many times. This chain uses TRBV19 with TRBJ2-1, with D unresolved. The CDR3 spans 14 residues. V was shortened by 5 bases and J by 1 base, with 9 bases between the two germline ends. Germline V gene data show CDR1 as LNHDA and CDR2 as SQIVND (reference sequence). The DNA for the CDR3 is TGTGCCAGTAGTGTGGCGAAATCCTACAATGAGCAGTTCTTC. Residues: CASSVAKSYNEQFF.

This clonotype was observed at least ten times. The chain links TRBV27 to TRBJ1-1; D gene uncertain. The V gene's germline CDR1 is MNHEY and CDR2 SMNVEV (reference sequence). The CDR3 extends over 13 amino acids. Trimming took 1 base from V and 3 from J, leaving 6 bases between them. The CDR3 DNA sequence: TGTGCCAGCAGTTTATTTGCAGACACTGAAGCTTTCTTT. Protein: CASSLFADTEAFF.

The chain joins TRBV29-1 to TRBJ2-5, with 10 bases aligning to TRBD1. Losses at the gene ends were 3 bases for V and 5 bases for J; bases not matched to a gene: 12. CDR1 is SQVTM, CDR2 ANQGSEA, per germline. CDR3 length equals 16 residues. CDR3 sequence: CSVDLRGQGNRETQYF. The DNA for the CDR3 is TGCAGCGTTGACCTCAGGGGACAGGGGAATCGGGAGACCCAGTACTTC.

This clonotype was seen only a few times. The chain couples TRBV5-1 to TRBJ1-3, with D unresolved. Between the trimmed V and J ends, which lost 4 bases and 2 bases, there was a span of 13 bases. The CDR3 sequence is 15 residues long. CDR1 and CDR2 from the germline V gene are SGHRS and YFSETQ. For the CDR3, the DNA is TGCGCCAGCAGCGCGACCATAGGAGCTGGAAACACCATATATTTT. Amino acid sequence: CASSATIGAGNTIYF.

This clonotype was found a few times. The V gene is TRBV6-6, the J gene TRBJ1-2, with D tentatively TRBD1 (5 bases). The CDR3 totals 13 residues. The germline CDR1 and CDR2 sequences are MNHNY and SVGAGI (reference sequence). Trimming removed 2 bases at V and 5 bases at J, with 9 bases between. CDR3 DNA: TGTGCCAGCAGTTACGGACATGAATATGGCTACACCTTC. Its translation: CASSYGHEYGYTF.

This clonotype was seen at least ten times. The chain links TRBV5-1 to TRBJ2-7; 10 bases match TRBD2. Germline trimming cut 4 bases from V and 6 bases from J; bases unmatched to any gene: 7. CDR1 and CDR2 from the germline V gene are SGHRS and YFSETQ. This CDR3 contains 14 residues. As DNA, the CDR3 is TGCGCCAGCAGCCCCACCGGGACTAGCGTCGAGCAGTACTTC. This sequence encodes CASSPTGTSVEQYF.

This clonotype was found many times. The chain is built from TRBV6-1 and TRBJ1-1; tentatively, D is TRBD1 (5 bases). The CDR3 contains 14 residues. Per the germline V gene, CDR1 is MNHNS and CDR2 is SASEGT. V dropped 6 bases and J dropped 1 base, with 12 bases sitting between them. The CDR3 nucleotides are TGTGCCAGCAGAGGACACGGAGAGAACACTGAAGCTTTCTTT. Translating gives CASRGHGENTEAFF.

In its sample, this clonotype was seen many times. The chain has TRBV29-1 and TRBJ1-2; D possibly corresponds to TRBD1 (5 bases). The germline V gene has CDR1 SQVTM and CDR2 ANQGSEA. Trimming stripped 0 bases from V and 8 bases from J, with 10 bases between. The CDR3 contains 12 residues. CDR3 amino acids: CSVEDRRDGYTF. The DNA of the CDR3 is TGCAGCGTTGAAGATCGCAGGGACGGCTACACCTTC.

The gene calls are TRBV12-3 or TRBV12-4 and TRBJ2-7, with 11 bases that match TRBD1. The CDR3 runs to 15 residues. Trimming removed 3 bases from V and 4 bases from J; junction bases left unmatched: 5. CDR3 loop: CASSFWTGGAYEQYF. The CDR3 DNA reads as TGTGCCAGCAGTTTCTGGACAGGGGGCGCTTACGAGCAGTACTTC.

The V and J genes are TRBV25-1 and TRBJ2-5; D perhaps matches TRBD1 (5 bases). The CDR3 runs 13 residues. The germline V gene encodes CDR1 MGHDK and CDR2 SYGVNS. The germline V and J ends were trimmed by 7 bases and 0 bases, with 9 bases remaining between them. For the CDR3, the DNA is TGTGCCAGCAAGCAGGGATACCAAGAGACCCAGTACTTC. As protein: CASKQGYQETQYF.

This clonotype was seen at least ten times. The rearrangement joins TRBV20-1 to TRBJ2-1, with TRBD2 identical over 14 bases. CDR3 length: 14 amino acids. With 0 bases clipped from V and 13 bases from J, the junction kept 5 bases outside the gene matches. Looked up from germline, CDR1 is DFQATT and CDR2 is SNEGSKA (reference sequence). CDR3 loop: CSAREGLAGVRQFF. The CDR3 bases are TGCAGTGCTAGAGAGGGACTAGCGGGAGTTCGTCAGTTCTTC.

This clonotype was counted ten times or more. The chain has TRBV29-1 and TRBJ2-1; 9 bases are a match to TRBD2. The CDR3 sequence is 17 residues long. The germline V gene has CDR1 SQVTM and CDR2 ANQGSEA. Unmatched junction bases numbered 18, after V lost 6 bases and J lost 6 bases. CDR3 loop: CSVGAVEKREDGNEQFF. The DNA for the CDR3 is TGCAGCGTCGGGGCGGTGGAAAAGCGGGAGGACGGCAATGAGCAGTTCTTC.